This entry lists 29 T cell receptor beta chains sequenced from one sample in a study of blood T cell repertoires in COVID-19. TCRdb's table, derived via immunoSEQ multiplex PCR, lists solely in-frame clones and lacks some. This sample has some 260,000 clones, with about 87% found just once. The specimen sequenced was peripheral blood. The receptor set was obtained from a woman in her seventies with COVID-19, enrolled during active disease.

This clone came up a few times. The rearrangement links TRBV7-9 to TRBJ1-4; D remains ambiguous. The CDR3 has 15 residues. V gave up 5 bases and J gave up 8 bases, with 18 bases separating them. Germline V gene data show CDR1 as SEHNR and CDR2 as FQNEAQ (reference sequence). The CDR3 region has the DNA TGTGCCAGCAGCCATATGACAAGTTCAGCCGAAAAACTGTTTTTT. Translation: CASSHMTSSAEKLFF.

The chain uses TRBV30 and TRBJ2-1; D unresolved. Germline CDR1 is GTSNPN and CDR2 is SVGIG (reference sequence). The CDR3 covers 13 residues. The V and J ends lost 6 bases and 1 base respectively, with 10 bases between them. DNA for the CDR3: TGTGCCTGTCACAGACAATCCTACAATGAGCAGTTCTTC. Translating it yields CACHRQSYNEQFF.

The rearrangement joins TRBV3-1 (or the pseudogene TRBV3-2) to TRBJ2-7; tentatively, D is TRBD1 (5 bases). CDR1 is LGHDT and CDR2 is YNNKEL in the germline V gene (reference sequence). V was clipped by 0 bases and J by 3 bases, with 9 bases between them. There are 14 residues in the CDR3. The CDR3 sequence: CASSQDQTGYEQYF. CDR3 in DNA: TGTGCCAGCAGCCAAGATCAAACAGGCTACGAGCAGTACTTC.

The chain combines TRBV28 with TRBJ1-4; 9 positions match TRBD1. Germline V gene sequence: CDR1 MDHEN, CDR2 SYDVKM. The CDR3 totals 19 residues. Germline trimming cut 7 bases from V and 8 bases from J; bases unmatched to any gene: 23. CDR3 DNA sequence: TGTGCCAGCAAAACCGCGGCACAGGGGGCTTCTATTACCGACGAAAAACTGTTTTTT. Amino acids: CASKTAAQGASITDEKLFF.

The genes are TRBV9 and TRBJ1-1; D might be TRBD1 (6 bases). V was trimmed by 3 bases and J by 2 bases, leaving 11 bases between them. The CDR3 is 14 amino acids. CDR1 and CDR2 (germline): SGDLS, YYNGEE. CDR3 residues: CASSADSFNTEAFF. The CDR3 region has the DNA TGTGCCAGCAGCGCGGACAGTTTTAACACTGAAGCTTTCTTT.

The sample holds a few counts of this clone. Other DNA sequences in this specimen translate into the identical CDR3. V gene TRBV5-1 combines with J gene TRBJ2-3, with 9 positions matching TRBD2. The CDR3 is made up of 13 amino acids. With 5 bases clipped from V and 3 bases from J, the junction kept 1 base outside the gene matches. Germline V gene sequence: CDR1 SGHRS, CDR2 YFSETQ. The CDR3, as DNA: TGCGCCAGCAGTAGCGGGAGTACAGATACGCAGTATTTT. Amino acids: CASSSGSTDTQYF.

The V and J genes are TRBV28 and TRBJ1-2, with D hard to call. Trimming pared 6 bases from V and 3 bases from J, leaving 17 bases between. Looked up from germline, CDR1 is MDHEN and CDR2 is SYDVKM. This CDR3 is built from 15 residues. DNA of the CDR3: TGTGCCAGCAGCCCGGCAGTAAGGGAGGACTATGGCTACACCTTC. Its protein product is CASSPAVREDYGYTF.

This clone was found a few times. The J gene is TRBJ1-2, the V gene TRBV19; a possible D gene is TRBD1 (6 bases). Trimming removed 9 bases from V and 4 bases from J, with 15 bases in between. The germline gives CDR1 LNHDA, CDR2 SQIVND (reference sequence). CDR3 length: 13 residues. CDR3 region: CASATRGTYGYTF. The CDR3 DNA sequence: TGTGCCAGCGCGACGAGGGGGACCTATGGCTACACCTTC.

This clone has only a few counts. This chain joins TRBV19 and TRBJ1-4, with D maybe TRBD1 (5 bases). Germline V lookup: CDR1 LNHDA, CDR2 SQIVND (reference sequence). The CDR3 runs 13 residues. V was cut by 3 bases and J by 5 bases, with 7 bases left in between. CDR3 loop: CASSMAGNEKLFF. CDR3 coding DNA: TGTGCCAGTAGTATGGCAGGGAATGAAAAACTGTTTTTT.

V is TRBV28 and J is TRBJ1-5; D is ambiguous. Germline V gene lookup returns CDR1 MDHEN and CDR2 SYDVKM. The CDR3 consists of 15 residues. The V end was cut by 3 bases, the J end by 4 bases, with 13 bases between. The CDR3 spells CASSLPQPSNQPQHF. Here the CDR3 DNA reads TGTGCCAGCAGTTTGCCACAACCCTCAAATCAGCCCCAGCATTTT. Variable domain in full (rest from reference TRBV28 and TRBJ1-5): DVKVTQSSRYLVKRTGEKVFLECVQDMDHENMFWYRQDPGLGLRLIYFSYDVKMKEKGDIPEGYSVSREKKERFSLILESASTNQTSMYLCASSLPQPSNQPQHFGDGTRLSIL.

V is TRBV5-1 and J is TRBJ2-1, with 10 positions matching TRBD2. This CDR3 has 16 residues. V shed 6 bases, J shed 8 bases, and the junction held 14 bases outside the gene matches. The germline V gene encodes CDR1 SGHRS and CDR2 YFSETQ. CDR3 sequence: CASILPSGSPGDEQFF. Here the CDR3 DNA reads TGCGCCAGCATCCTTCCTAGCGGGAGCCCTGGTGATGAGCAGTTCTTC. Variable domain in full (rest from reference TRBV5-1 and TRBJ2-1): KAGVTQTPRYLIKTRGQQVTLSCSPISGHRSVSWYQQTPGQGLQFLFEYFSETQRNKGNFPGRFSGRQFSNSRSEMNVSTLELGDSALYLCASILPSGSPGDEQFFGPGTRLTVL.

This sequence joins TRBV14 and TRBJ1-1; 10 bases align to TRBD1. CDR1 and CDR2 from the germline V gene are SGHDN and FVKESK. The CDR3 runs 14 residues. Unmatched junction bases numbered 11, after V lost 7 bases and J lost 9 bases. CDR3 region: CASTRGQGILKAFF. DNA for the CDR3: TGTGCCAGCACCCGGGGACAGGGGATACTCAAAGCTTTCTTT.

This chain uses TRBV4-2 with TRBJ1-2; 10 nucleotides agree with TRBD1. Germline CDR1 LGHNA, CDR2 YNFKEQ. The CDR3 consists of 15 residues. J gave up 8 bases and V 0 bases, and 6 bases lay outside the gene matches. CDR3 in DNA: TGTGCCAGCAGCCAAGAGGGACAGGGGATTGAAGGCTACACCTTC. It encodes CASSQEGQGIEGYTF.

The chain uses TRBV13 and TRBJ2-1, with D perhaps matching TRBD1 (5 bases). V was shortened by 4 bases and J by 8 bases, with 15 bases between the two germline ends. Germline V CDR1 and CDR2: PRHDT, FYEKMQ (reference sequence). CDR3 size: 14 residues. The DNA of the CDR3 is TGTGCCAGCAGCTCCGCGGACATCATTCATGAGCAGTTCTTC. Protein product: CASSSADIIHEQFF.

CDR3 nucleotide sequence: TGTGCCAGCAGCCAGACCGGGACAGGGACCACTGAAGCTTTCTTT. Translation: CASSQTGTGTTEAFF. This rearrangement joins TRBV16 to TRBJ1-1; TRBD1 matches at 9 bases. The V segment lost 3 bases and the J segment 4 bases; nucleotides outside the gene matches: 6. This CDR3 is 15 amino acids long. Germline V lookup: CDR1 KGHSY, CDR2 FQNENV. The entire variable domain, with the rest obtained from reference TRBV16 and TRBJ1-1, is as follows: GEEVAQTPKHLVRGEGQKAKLYCAPIKGHSYVFWYQQVLKNEFKFLISFQNENVFDETGMPKERFSAKCLPNSPCSLEIQATKLEDSAVYFCASSQTGTGTTEAFFGQGTRLTVV.

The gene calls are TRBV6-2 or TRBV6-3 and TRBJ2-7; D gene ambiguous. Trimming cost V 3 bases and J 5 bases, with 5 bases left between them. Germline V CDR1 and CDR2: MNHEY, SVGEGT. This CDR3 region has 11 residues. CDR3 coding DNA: TGTGCCAGCAGTTATATCCACGAGCAGTACTTC. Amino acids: CASSYIHEQYF.

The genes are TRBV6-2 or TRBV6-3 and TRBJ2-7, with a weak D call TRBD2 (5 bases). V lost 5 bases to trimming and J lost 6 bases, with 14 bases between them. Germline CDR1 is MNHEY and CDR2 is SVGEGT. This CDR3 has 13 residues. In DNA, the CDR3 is TGTGCCAGCAGTCAGACTAAAGTAGCCGAGCAGTACTTC. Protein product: CASSQTKVAEQYF.

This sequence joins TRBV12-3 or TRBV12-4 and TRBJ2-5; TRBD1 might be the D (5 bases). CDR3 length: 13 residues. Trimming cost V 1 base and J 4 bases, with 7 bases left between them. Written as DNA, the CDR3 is TGTGCCAGCAGTTTAGTGGGGCGAGAGACCCAGTACTTC. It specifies CASSLVGRETQYF.

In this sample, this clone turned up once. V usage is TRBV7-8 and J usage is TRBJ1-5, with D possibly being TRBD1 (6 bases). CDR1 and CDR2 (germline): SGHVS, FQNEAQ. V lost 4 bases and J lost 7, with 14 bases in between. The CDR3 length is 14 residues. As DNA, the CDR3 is TGTGCCAGCAGCTCAAGAATGGGGGCGCAGCCCCAGCATTTT. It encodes CASSSRMGAQPQHF. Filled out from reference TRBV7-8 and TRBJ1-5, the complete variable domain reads GAGVSQSPRYKVAKRGQDVALRCDPISGHVSLFWYQQALGQGPEFLTYFQNEAQLDKSGLPSDRFFAERPEGSVSTLKIQRTQQEDSAVYLCASSSRMGAQPQHFGDGTRLSIL.

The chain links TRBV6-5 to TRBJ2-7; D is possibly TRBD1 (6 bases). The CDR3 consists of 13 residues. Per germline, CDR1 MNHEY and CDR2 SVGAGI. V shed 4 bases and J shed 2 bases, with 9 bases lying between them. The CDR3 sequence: CASSSTGPYEQYF. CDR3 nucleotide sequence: TGTGCCAGCAGTTCGACAGGTCCCTACGAGCAGTACTTC.

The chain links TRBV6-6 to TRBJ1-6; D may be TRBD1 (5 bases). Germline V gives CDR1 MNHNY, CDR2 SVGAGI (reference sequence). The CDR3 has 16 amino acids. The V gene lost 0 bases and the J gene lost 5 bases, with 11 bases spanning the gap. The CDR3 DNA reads TGTGCCAGCAGTTACTCCGTGGGGGGGGATAATTCACCCCTCCACTTT. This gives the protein CASSYSVGGDNSPLHF.

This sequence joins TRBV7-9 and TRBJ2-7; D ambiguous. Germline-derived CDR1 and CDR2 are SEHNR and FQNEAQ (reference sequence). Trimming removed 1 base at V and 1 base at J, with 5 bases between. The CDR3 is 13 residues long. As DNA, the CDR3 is TGTGCCAGCAGCTTAGAATCTTCCTACGAGCAGTACTTC. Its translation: CASSLESSYEQYF.

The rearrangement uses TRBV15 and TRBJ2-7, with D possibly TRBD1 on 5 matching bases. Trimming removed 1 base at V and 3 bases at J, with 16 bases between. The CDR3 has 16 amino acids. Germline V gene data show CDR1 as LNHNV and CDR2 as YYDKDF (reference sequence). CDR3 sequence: CATSRGQTRVGYEQYF. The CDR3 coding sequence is TGTGCCACCAGCAGAGGCCAAACCAGGGTAGGCTACGAGCAGTACTTC.

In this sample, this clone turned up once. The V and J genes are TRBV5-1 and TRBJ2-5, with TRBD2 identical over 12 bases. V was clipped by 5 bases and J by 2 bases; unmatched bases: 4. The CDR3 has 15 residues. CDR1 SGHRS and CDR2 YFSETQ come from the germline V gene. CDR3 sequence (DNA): TGCGCCAGCAGGTCCGGACTAGCGGGACAAGAGACCCAGTACTTC. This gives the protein CASRSGLAGQETQYF.

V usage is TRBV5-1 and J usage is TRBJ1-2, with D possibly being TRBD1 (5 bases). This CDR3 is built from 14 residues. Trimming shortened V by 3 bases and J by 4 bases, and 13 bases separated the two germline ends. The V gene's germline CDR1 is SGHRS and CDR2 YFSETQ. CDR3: CASSWPGDTYGYTF. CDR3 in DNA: TGCGCCAGCAGCTGGCCGGGGGATACCTATGGCTACACCTTC.

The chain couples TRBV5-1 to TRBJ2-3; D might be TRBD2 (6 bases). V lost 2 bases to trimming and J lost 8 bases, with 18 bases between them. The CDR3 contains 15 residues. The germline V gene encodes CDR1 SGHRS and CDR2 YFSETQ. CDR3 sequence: CASSLTSQKGGTQYF. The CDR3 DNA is TGCGCCAGCAGCTTAACCTCTCAAAAGGGAGGTACGCAGTATTTT.

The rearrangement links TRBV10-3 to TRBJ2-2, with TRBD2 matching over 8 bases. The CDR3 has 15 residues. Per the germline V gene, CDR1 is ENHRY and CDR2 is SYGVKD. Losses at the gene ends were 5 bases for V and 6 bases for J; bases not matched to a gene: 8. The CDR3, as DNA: TGTGCCATCAGTTCAGCGGGAGCTAAATCCGGGGAGCTGTTTTTT. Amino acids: CAISSAGAKSGELFF.

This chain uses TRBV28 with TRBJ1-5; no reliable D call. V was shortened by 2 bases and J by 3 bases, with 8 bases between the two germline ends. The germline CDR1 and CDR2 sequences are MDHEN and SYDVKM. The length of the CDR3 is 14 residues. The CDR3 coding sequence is TGTGCCAGCAGTTTAGTACAGATCAATCAGCCCCAGCATTTT. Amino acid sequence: CASSLVQINQPQHF.

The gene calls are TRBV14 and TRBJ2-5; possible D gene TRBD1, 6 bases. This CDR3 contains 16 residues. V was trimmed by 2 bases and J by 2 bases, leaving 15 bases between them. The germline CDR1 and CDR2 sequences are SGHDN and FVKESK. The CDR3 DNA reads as TGTGCCAGCAGCCAAAGGACGGGCAGGGGACAAGAGACCCAGTACTTC. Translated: CASSQRTGRGQETQYF.